Included here is one T cell receptor beta chain sequence, with context. Its antigen is still unknown. It was 5'RACE with constant-segment primers that produced the TCR alpha and TCR beta cDNA libraries, which carried sample barcodes and UMIs. TCRdb used MiXCR to reprocess the 5' RACE reads, holding one entry per CDR3 protein. The table shows 200,000 to 300,000 distinct CDR3 sequences, with 16% occurring only once. This sample is drawn from a study of T-cell memory formation after mild COVID-19. Study context: The TCR clusters were mostly specific to one donor.

Study findings and constraints: Whereas later expanders leaned CD4+, clones contracting day 15 to 85 showed a balanced CD4/CD8 makeup.

Trimming removed 5 bases from V and 7 bases from J, with 27 bases in between. The CDR3 contains 19 residues. Germline CDR1 LGHNA, CDR2 YSLEER. Sequencing input: PBMCs or a T cell subset sorted from them (not recorded which). This chain joins TRBV4-3 and TRBJ1-6; D not resolved. The origin of this receptor is a young man who had mild COVID-19 (a few samples of this study predate the infection). Cell type and time point are not known. CDR3 sequence (DNA): TGCGCCAGCAGCTTTCGACGTCTGGGCCATTCCCTCGAGAATTCACCCCTCCACTTT. Protein sequence: CASSFRRLGHSLENSPLHF.